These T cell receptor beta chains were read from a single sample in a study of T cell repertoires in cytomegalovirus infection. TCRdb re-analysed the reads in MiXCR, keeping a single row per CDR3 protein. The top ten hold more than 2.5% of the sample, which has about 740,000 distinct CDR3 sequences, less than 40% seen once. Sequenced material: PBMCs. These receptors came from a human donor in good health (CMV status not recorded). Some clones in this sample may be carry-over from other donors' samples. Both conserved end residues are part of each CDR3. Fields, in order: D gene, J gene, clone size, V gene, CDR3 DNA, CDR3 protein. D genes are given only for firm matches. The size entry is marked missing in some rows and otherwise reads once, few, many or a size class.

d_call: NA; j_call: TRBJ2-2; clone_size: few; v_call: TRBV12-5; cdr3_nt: TGTGCTAGTGGTTTTTCAGGCAATACTAACACCGGGGAGCTGTTTTTT; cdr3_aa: CASGFSGNTNTGELFF
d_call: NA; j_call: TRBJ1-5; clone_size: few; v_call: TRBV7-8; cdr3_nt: TGTGCCAGCAGCTCATCGCCCAGGGAATGGGTCAATCAGCCCCAGCATTTT; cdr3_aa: CASSSSPREWVNQPQHF
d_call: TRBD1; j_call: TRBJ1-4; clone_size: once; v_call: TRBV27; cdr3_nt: TGTGCCAGCACTACCAGACAGGGACATAATGAAAAACTGTTTTTT; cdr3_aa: CASTTRQGHNEKLFF
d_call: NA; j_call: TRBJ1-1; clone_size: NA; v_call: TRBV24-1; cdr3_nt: TGTGCCACCAGTGGGGGGGTTGGACAGTCTGAAGCTTTCTTT; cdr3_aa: CATSGGVGQSEAFF
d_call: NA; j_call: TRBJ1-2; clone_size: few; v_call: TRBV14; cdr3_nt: TGTGCCAGCAGCCAAGTTTGGGTGGATGGCTACACCTTC; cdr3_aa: CASSQVWVDGYTF
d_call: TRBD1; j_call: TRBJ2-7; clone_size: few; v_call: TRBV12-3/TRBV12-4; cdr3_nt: TGTGCCAGCAGCCCGACAGGGAGTTTCTACGAGCAGTACTTC; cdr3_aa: CASSPTGSFYEQYF
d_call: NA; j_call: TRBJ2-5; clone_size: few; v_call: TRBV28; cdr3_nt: TGTGCCAGCAGTCCTCCCCGGAACCAAGAGACCCAGTACTTC; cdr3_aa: CASSPPRNQETQYF
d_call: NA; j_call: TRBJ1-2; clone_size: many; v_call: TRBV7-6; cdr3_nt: TGTGCCAGCAGCTTATGGTCCGGGGTTAACTATGGCTACACCTTC; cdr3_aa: CASSLWSGVNYGYTF
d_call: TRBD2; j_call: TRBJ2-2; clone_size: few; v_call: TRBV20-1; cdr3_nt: TGCAGTGTAGGGTCTAGCGGGAGGGCCCCCGGGGAGCTGTTTTTT; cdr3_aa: CSVGSSGRAPGELFF
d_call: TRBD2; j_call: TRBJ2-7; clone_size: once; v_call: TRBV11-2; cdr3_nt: TGTGCCAGCAGCTTAGACCGAAGACTAGCGGGGTGGAATGAGCAGTACTTC; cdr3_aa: CASSLDRRLAGWNEQYF
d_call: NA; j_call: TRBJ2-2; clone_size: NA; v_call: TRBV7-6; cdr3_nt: TGTGCCAGCAGCCGCCCCGGGGTTGCCCAGAACACCGGGGAGCTGTTTTTT; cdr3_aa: CASSRPGVAQNTGELFF
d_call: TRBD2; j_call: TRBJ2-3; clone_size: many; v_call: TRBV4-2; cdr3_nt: TGTGCCAGCAGCCAAGATCCCCAGCGGGGGGGCATAGATACGCAGTATTTT; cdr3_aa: CASSQDPQRGGIDTQYF
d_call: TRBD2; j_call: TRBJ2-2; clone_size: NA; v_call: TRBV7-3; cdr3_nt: TGTGCCAGCAGCTTAACCGGGACTAGGTTGAATCCCGGGGAGCTGTTTTTT; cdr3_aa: CASSLTGTRLNPGELFF
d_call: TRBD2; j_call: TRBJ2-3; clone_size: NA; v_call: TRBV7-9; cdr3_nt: TGTGCCAGCAGCTTAGGTCCCAGCGGGGGGGCCGCCACAGATACGCAGTATTTT; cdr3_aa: CASSLGPSGGAATDTQYF
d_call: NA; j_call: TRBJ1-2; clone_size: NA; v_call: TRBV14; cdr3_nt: TGTGCCAGCAGCCAAGAACACGGAGGCTACACCTTC; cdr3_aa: CASSQEHGGYTF
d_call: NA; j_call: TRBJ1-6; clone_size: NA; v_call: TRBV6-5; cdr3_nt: TGTGCCAGCAGTTACCCCGGTTATAATTCACCCCTCCACTTT; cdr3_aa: CASSYPGYNSPLHF
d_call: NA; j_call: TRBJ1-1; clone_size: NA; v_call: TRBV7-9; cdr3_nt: TGTGCCAGCAGCTTTACACAAAGGGGGAAAGAAGCTTTCTTT; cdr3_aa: CASSFTQRGKEAFF
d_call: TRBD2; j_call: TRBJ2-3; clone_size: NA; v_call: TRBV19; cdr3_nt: TGTGCCAGTAGTTTCGGACTAGTTGGCACAGATACGCAGTATTTT; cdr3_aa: CASSFGLVGTDTQYF
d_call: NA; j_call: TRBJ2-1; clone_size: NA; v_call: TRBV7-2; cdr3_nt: TGTGCCAGCAGCTTACAACGGGAGAGATATAAGTTCTTC; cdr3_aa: CASSLQRERYKFF
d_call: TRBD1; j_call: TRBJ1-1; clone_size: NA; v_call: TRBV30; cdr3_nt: TGTGCCTGGAGCGCCACAGGGGGCACTGAAGCTTTCTTT; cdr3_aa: CAWSATGGTEAFF
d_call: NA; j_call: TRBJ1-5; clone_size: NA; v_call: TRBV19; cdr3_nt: TGTGCCAGTAGTATTTCGGCAGCAGTACCAATAGGCGGGCCCCAGCATTTT; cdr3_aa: CASSISAAVPIGGPQHF
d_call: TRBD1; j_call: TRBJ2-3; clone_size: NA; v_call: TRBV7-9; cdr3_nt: TGTGCCAGCAGCACCCGAGATCGACAGGGCCAACTCCCTGCAGATACGCAGTATTTT; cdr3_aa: CASSTRDRQGQLPADTQYF
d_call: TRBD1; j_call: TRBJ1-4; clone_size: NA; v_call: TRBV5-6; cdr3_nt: TGTGCCAGCAGCAACTCCGGGACAGGGATGGAAAAACTGTTTTTT; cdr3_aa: CASSNSGTGMEKLFF
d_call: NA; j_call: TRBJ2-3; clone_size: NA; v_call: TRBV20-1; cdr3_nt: TGCAGTGCTAGAGTCCAGGGAGATACGCAGTATTTT; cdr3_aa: CSARVQGDTQYF
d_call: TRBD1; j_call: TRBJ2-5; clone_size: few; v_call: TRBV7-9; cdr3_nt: TGTGCCAGCAGCCAGGGGGCGTACCAAGAGACCCAGTACTTC; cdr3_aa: CASSQGAYQETQYF
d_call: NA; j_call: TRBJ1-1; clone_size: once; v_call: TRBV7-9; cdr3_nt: TGTGCCAGCAGCCCCCCCCCGGCCGATCTTTACACTGAAGCTTTCTTT; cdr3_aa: CASSPPPADLYTEAFF
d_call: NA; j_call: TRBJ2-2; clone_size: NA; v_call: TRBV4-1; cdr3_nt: TGCGCCAGCAGCCCCACTCTCGGACTCGCGAACACCGGGGAGCTGTTTTTT; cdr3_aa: CASSPTLGLANTGELFF
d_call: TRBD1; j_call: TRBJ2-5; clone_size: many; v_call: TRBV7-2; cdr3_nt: TGTGCCAGCAGCTTAGTTGGGACAGGGGACCGGGGATGGGAGACCCAGTACTTC; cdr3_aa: CASSLVGTGDRGWETQYF
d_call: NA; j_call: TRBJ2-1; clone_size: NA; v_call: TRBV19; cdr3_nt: TGTGCCAGTAGTATAGTGGCGGGTGGGAATGAGCAGTTCTTC; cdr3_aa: CASSIVAGGNEQFF
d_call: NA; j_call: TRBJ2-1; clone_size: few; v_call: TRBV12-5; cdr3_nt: TGTGCTAGTGGTTTATCGACTAGTAACAATGAGCAGTTCTTC; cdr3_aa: CASGLSTSNNEQFF
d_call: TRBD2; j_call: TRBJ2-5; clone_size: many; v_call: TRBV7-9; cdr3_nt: TGTGCCAGCAGCTCCCCCGGGAGGGCCTGGAGAGAGACCCAGTACTTC; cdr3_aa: CASSSPGRAWRETQYF
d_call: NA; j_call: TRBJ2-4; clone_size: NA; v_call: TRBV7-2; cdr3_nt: TGTGCCAGCAGCTCCTACAACCTGCGCCCGCAGTACTTC; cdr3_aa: CASSSYNLRPQYF
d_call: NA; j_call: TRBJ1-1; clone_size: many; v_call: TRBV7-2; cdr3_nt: TGTGCCAGCAGCTTAACACCGAACACTGAAGCTTTCTTT; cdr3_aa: CASSLTPNTEAFF
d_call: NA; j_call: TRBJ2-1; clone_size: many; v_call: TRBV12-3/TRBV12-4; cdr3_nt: TGTGCCAGCAGTTTAGAGACGTACAATGAGCAGTTCTTC; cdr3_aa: CASSLETYNEQFF
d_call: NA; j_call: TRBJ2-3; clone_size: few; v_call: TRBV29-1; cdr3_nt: TGCAGCGTTGAATACGATACGCAGTATTTT; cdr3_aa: CSVEYDTQYF
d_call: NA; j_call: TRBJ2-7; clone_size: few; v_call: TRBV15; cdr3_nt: TGTGCCACCAGCAGAGATAGGGGGGCCCTATACGAGCAGTACTTC; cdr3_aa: CATSRDRGALYEQYF
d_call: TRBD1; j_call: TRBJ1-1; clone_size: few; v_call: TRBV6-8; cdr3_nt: TGTGCCAGCAGTTACGGGGACAGAGCCAACACTGAAGCTTTCTTT; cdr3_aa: CASSYGDRANTEAFF
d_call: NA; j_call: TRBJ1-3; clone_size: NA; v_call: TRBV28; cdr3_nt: TGTGCCAGCAGTTTGAGAGGGGGGAGGGCTACAAACTCTGGAAACACCATATATTTT; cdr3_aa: CASSLRGGRATNSGNTIYF
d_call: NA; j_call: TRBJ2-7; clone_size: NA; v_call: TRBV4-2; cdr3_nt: TGTGCCAGCAGCCAAGAGGTGACACTTTACGAGCAGTACTTC; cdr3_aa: CASSQEVTLYEQYF